This T cell receptor beta chain was sequenced for a study of cytomegalovirus exposure and HLA in healthy donors. Study results and caveats: Further analysis, carried out later, found HLA-associated TCR beta chains more clonally expanded than equally common other chains. Productive rates of about 90% or about 30% were seen for most TCR beta V segments in an earlier analysis. Associated with cytomegalovirus, according to the listing, were 150 to 200 TCR beta chains.

The PCR ran on 60 Vbeta and 13 Jbeta primers. The protocol was immunoSEQ multiplex PCR, while the TCRdb copy is restricted to in-frame clones and leaves out a portion. This table has approximately 130,000 clones, 8.9% appearing once. About this clone: The antigen is unknown.

CDR1 MNHNS and CDR2 SASEGT come from the germline V gene. This CDR3 contains 15 residues. V was pared by 2 bases and J by 7 bases, with 14 bases between. Donors in the study were healthy people who gave bone marrow. This rearrangement joins TRBV6-1 to TRBJ1-4, with D tentatively TRBD1 (6 bases). The TCR originated in a woman aged 40-49 years in good health and CMV-seropositive. Input material: PBMCs. In nucleotides, the CDR3 is TGTGCCAGCAGTGAAAGACAGGTGATCGTTGAAAAACTGTTTTTT. The encoded protein is CASSERQVIVEKLFF.